This T cell receptor (beta chain) was captured by sequencing in a study of blood T cell repertoires in COVID-19. Study overall: The study drew acute and convalescent COVID-19 samples from the United States, Italy and Spain.

Methods used by the authors: Amplification of reference gene primers provided the estimated nucleated cell counts. Method: immunoSEQ multiplex PCR; TCRdb's copy keeps in-frame clones and lacks some. The V and J calls and the clone size are those of that table, but D and trimming were determined from the DNA. The table has 200,000 to 250,000 clones, 83% seen once; the top ten hold about 4.8%. Participants reported their clinical history, and cohort assignment relied on those reports. A COVID-19 case had been met by exposed participants during the 2 weeks before study entry. CDR1 and CDR2 from the germline V gene are SGHTA and FQGNSA. The CDR3 covers 13 residues. V lost 2 bases to trimming and J lost 8 bases, with 12 bases between them.

What was sequenced was PBMCs or T cells enriched from blood (not recorded which). V is TRBV7-2 and J is TRBJ1-2, with D maybe TRBD1 (5 bases). This clonotype was sampled from a woman aged 50 to 60 who had been exposed to COVID-19. The CDR3 region is CASSLRGLPGYTF. CDR3 DNA: TGTGCCAGCAGCTTAAGGGGCCTCCCGGGCTACACCTTC. Based on the CDR3 plus reference TRBV7-2 and TRBJ1-2, the full variable domain is GAGVSQSPSNKVTEKGKDVELRCDPISGHTALYWYRQSLGQGLEFLIYFQGNSAPDKSGLPSDRFSAERTGGSVSTLTIQRTQQEDSAVYLCASSLRGLPGYTFGSGTRLTVV.